This TCR beta chain was sequenced for a study of cytomegalovirus exposure and HLA in healthy donors. The PCR was carried out with 60 Vbeta primers and 13 Jbeta primers. As handled by the study authors: Roughly 11 million of the 75 million to 95 million unique TCR beta chains counted in a later analysis were shared. The table came from immunoSEQ multiplex PCR; TCRdb's copy has only in-frame clones and leaves some out. V and J calls and clone size are those listed in that table; D and trimming were worked out from the DNA. The table for this sample gives roughly 35,000 clones. Germline assignment: CDR1 SNHLY and CDR2 FYNNEI. Trimming stripped 6 bases from V and 6 bases from J, with 9 bases between. The CDR3 runs to 11 residues. Whole-study findings and limits: TCR beta sequences numbering 15,000 to 20,000 were associated with HLA alleles at 0.05 false discovery rate in a later analysis. A later analysis revealed that TCR association rates differed between HLA loci, peaking at DRB1 and bottoming out at HLA-C. Beyond CMV serostatus, there was no information to go on about immune exposure.

On this clone itself: What it recognizes is unknown.

This chain links TRBV2 with TRBJ2-7, with a tentative D call TRBD2 (5 bases). Sequenced input: PBMCs. The receptor was isolated from a woman aged 40 to 50 in good health and CMV-seropositive. The CDR3 bases are TGTGCCAGCAGGAGGGTTCGCGAGCAGTACTTC. Translating it yields CASRRVREQYF.